This T cell receptor beta chain was sequenced during a study of response to subunit inactivated influenza vaccine. V was pared by 3 bases and J by 7 bases, with 16 bases between. The CDR3 extends over 15 amino acids. TCRdb re-called the RT-PCR reads with MiXCR, one entry per CDR3 protein. The sample lists 800,000 to 1,000,000 distinct CDR3 sequences; 20% to 25% were seen once. Points from the study as a whole: It was the authors' suggestion that each seasonal influenza vaccination recruits few new T cells.

This clonotype was observed at least ten times. The target antigen is unknown. This TCR was sampled from a man in his forties or fifties who received an inactivated influenza vaccine. The sequencing used PBMCs from blood, collected roughly 5 days after vaccination. The chain joins TRBV12-3 or TRBV12-4 to TRBJ2-4; D possibly corresponds to TRBD2 (6 bases). The CDR3 DNA reads TGTGCCAGCAGTTTGGAGGGAGGACGGATGAACATTCAGTACTTC. It encodes CASSLEGGRMNIQYF.